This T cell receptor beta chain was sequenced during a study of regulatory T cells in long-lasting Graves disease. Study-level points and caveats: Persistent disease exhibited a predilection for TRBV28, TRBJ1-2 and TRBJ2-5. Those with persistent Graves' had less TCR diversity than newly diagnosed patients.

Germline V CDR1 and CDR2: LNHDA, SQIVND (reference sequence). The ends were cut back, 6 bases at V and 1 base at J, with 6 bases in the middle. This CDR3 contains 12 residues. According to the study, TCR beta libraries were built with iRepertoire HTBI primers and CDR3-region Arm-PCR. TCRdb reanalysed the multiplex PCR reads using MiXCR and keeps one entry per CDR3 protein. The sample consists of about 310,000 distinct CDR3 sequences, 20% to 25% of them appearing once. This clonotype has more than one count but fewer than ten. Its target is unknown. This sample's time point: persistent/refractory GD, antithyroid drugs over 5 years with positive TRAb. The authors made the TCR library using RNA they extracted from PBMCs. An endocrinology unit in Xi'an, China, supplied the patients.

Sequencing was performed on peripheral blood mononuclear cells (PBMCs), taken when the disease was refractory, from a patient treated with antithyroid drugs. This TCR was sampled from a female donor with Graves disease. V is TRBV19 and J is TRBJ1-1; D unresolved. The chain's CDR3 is CASRVPNTEAFF. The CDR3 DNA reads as TGTGCCAGTAGAGTACCGAACACTGAAGCTTTCTTT.